This T cell receptor beta chain was identified during a study of lymphopenia after photon versus proton radiotherapy. General study points: A bigger post-nadir fall in TCR diversity correlated inversely with survival time in deceased patients. Relative stability marked proton patients; photon patients lost diversity and naive cells. After the lymphocyte nadir, photon-treated repertoires showed oligoclonal expansion, especially of CD8+ Temra cells.

In the case of this clone: What it binds is not known.

Germline V gene data show CDR1 as SGHAT and CDR2 as FQNNGV. CDR3 size: 17 residues. The ends lost 5 bases at V and 0 bases at J; junction bases unmatched: 5. Some clones are missing from TCRdb's copy, which holds only in-frame ones; the method was immunoSEQ multiplex PCR. The sample yields about 25,000 clones, approximately 88% seen once. The source of this sequence is a man aged 50-60 years with gastric cancer. The specimen comprised peripheral blood, sampled from a patient treated with photon-based radiotherapy. The V call is TRBV11-2, the J call TRBJ2-2; 11 bases are shared with TRBD2. The CDR3 DNA sequence: TGTGCCAGCAGCCCACTAGCGGGGGTTACGAACACCGGGGAGCTGTTTTTT. Translating it yields CASSPLAGVTNTGELFF.